The sequence of this T cell receptor beta chain was determined in a study of T cells after yellow fever vaccination. There are many counts of this clonotype. V dropped 10 bases and J dropped 6; count of bases not matched to a gene: 7. CDR3 length: 14 amino acids. Germline-derived CDR1 and CDR2 are SNHLY and FYNNEI. TCRdb reanalysed the 5' RACE reads using MiXCR and keeps one entry per CDR3 protein. The sample consists of fewer than 350,000 distinct CDR3 sequences, around 4% of them appearing once. The receptor's source is a man younger than 35 who received the YFV17D yellow fever vaccine. The chain couples TRBV2 to TRBJ2-4, with TRBD2 identical over 12 bases. The sample here was PBMCs, taken on the day of the yellow fever booster vaccination. The CDR3 coding sequence is TGTGCCACCACAGGACTAGCGGGGCGAAACATTCAGTACTTC. It yields the protein CATTGLAGRNIQYF. The complete variable domain, with remaining parts taken from reference TRBV2 and TRBJ2-4, reads EPEVTQTPSHQVTQMGQEVILRCVPISNHLYFYWYRQILGQKVEFLVSFYNNEISEKSEIFDDQFSVERPDGSNFTLKIRSTKLEDSAMYFCATTGLAGRNIQYFGAGTRLSVL.